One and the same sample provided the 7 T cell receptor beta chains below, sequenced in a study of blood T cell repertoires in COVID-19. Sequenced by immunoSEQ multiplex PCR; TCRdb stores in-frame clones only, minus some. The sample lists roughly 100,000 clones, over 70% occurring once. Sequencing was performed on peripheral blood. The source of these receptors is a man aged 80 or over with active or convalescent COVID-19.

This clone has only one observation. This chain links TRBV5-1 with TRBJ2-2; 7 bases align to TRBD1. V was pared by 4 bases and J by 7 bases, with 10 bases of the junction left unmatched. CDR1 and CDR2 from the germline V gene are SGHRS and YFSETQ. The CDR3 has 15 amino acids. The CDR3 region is CASSRTTGADGELFF. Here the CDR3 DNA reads TGCGCCAGCAGCCGGACCACAGGGGCGGACGGGGAGCTGTTTTTT.

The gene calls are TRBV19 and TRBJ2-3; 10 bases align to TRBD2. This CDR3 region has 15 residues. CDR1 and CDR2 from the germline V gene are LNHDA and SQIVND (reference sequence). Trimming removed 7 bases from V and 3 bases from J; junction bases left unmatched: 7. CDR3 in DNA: TGTGCCAGTAAGATAAGCGGGGGGGCAACAGATACGCAGTATTTT. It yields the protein CASKISGGATDTQYF.

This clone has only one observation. The CDR3 DNA reads TGTGCCAGCAGTTACTCGCAGGGGGACCCTGAAGCTTTCTTT. Amino acid sequence: CASSYSQGDPEAFF. The rearrangement uses TRBV6-5 and TRBJ1-1; 7 positions agree with TRBD1. CDR3 length: 14 amino acids. Trimming removed 0 bases from V and 6 bases from J; junction bases left unmatched: 4. Looked up from germline, CDR1 is MNHEY and CDR2 is SVGAGI.

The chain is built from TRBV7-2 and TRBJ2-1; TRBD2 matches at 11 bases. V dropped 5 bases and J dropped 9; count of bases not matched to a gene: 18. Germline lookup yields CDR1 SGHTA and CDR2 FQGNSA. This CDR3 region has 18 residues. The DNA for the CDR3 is TGTGCCAGCAGCCCCCGAGCTAGCGGGGGGCTAGGACGACGTGAGCAGTTCTTC. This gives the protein CASSPRASGGLGRREQFF. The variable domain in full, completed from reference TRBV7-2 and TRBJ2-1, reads GAGVSQSPSNKVTEKGKDVELRCDPISGHTALYWYRQSLGQGLEFLIYFQGNSAPDKSGLPSDRFSAERTGGSVSTLTIQRTQQEDSAVYLCASSPRASGGLGRREQFFGPGTRLTVL.

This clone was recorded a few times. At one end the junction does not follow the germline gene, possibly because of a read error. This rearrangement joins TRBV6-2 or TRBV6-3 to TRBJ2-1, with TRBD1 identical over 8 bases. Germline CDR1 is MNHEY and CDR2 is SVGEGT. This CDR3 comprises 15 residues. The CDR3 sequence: CASSYQGATYDEQFF. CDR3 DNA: TGTGCCAGCAGTTATCAGGGGGCAACCTACGATGAGCAGTTCTTC.

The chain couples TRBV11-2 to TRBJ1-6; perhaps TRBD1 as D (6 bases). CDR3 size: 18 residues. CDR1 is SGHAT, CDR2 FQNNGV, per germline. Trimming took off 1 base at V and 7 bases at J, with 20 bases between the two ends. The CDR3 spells CASSLAPGQNLVNSPLHF. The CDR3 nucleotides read TGTGCCAGCAGCTTAGCCCCCGGACAGAATCTAGTCAATTCACCCCTCCACTTT.

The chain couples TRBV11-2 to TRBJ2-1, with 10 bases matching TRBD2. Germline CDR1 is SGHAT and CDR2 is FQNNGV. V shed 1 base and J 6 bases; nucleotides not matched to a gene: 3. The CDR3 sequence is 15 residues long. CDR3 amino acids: CASSLGLAGANEQFF. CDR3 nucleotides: TGTGCCAGCAGCTTAGGGCTAGCGGGGGCCAATGAGCAGTTCTTC.